This paragraph reports one TCR beta chain. Its antigen is unknown. This entry belongs to a study of shared clonotypes between healthy human individuals. The repertoire was sequenced with immunoSEQ multiplex PCR; TCRdb's copy has only in-frame clones and lacks some. Altogether roughly 2.1 million clones are present, 93% being singletons, with the ten largest covering about 1.5%. Naive CD8 cells were CD45RO-negative, positively selected for CCR7, excluding terminally differentiated effector memory CD45RA+ cells. V was clipped by 3 bases and J by 0 bases, with 12 bases between them. The CDR3 consists of 16 residues. Germline values: CDR1 MNHEY, CDR2 SMNVEV (reference sequence). Study-level points and caveats: Against clonotypes common to all four donors, non-shared ones had lower generation probabilities.

The clonotype was recovered from a man aged 18 to 35 in good health. Some clones in this sample may be carry-over from other donors' samples. Source material: naive CD8+ T cells from PBMCs. V gene TRBV27 combines with J gene TRBJ2-1; a possible D gene is TRBD2 (5 bases). The CDR3 is CASSFAGKSSYNEQFF. DNA of the CDR3: TGTGCCAGCAGTTTTGCCGGGAAAAGCTCCTACAATGAGCAGTTCTTC.